The clone carrying this TCR beta chain showed up many times. This sample was taken from a study of patients and donors after allogeneic stem cell transplantation. V lost 5 bases and J 6 bases, leaving 13 bases between the germline ends. The CDR3 is made up of 14 amino acids. From the RT-PCR reads, TCRdb called clonotypes with MiXCR, one entry per CDR3 protein. This sample has hundreds of thousands of distinct CDR3 sequences, with roughly 17% found just once. This sequence joins TRBV12-3 or TRBV12-4 and TRBJ2-2; D remains unclear. Sequenced material: blood, either unsorted or a sorted T cell fraction (not recorded which). This sequence was found in a human donor who was either an allogeneic HSCT recipient or a stem cell or donor lymphocyte infusion donor (not recorded which). It is not recorded whose cells these are; they may come from a transplant donor. The CDR3 region is CASSLQTGAGELFF. In nucleotides, the CDR3 is TGTGCCAGCAGTCTGCAGACTGGGGCCGGGGAGCTGTTTTTT.